This is a list of T cell receptor beta chains from one sample in a study of blood T cell repertoires in COVID-19. Produced via immunoSEQ multiplex PCR; TCRdb's table is partial and in-frame only. Among roughly 90,000 clones listed, roughly nine tenths were seen once. The sequenced material came from peripheral blood. Receptors were obtained from a man aged 45-65 years with acute or convalescent COVID-19. Both conserved end residues are part of each CDR3. D genes are given only for firm matches. The size of a clone is reported for some rows only, either as once, few or many, or as a class for expanded clones.

-	TRBJ2-5	TRBV7-6	-	CASSLLSTYQETQYF	TGTGCCAGCAGCTTATTGTCTACGTACCAAGAGACCCAGTACTTC
-	TRBJ2-4	TRBV5-6	-	CASSFGAGEAKNIQYF	TGTGCCAGCAGCTTTGGGGCAGGGGAGGCCAAAAACATTCAGTACTTC
-	TRBJ1-6	TRBV9	-	CASSVAYDSPLHF	TGTGCCAGCAGCGTAGCCTACGATTCACCCCTCCACTTT
-	TRBJ1-1	TRBV6-2/TRBV6-3	-	CASSYAGQENTEAFF	TGTGCCAGCAGTTACGCGGGGCAGGAGAACACTGAAGCTTTCTTT
-	TRBJ1-1	TRBV6-5	-	CASSPSGQMNTEAFF	TGTGCCAGCAGTCCATCAGGACAGATGAACACTGAAGCTTTCTTT
-	TRBJ2-1	TRBV3-1/TRBV3-2	TRBD2	CASSQDWGGIEQFF	TGTGCCAGCAGCCAAGATTGGGGGGGGATTGAGCAGTTCTTC
once	TRBJ2-1	TRBV9	TRBD1	CASSVAATGNKQFF	TGTGCCAGCAGCGTAGCTGCGACAGGGAATAAGCAGTTCTTC
-	TRBJ2-1	TRBV5-8	TRBD1	CASSSPQDRVPYNEQFF	TGTGCCAGCAGCTCCCCTCAGGACAGGGTGCCCTACAATGAGCAGTTCTTC
-	TRBJ2-5	TRBV18	TRBD2	CASSPTNLAGGETQYF	TGTGCCAGCTCACCAACTAACCTAGCGGGAGGGGAGACCCAGTACTTC
-	TRBJ2-1	TRBV5-4	TRBD2	CASTRTSGRDEQFF	TGTGCCAGCACCCGGACTAGCGGGAGGGATGAGCAGTTCTTC
-	TRBJ2-6	TRBV3-1/TRBV3-2	-	CASSPQGSGSGANVLTF	TGTGCCAGCAGCCCCCAAGGCAGCGGCTCTGGGGCCAACGTCCTGACTTTC
-	TRBJ1-2	TRBV6-5	TRBD1	CASSSRGTGLEDGYTF	TGTGCCAGCAGTTCCCGGGGGACAGGTTTGGAGGATGGCTACACCTTC
-	TRBJ1-2	TRBV2	TRBD1	CASIYGGTGRARYTF	TGTGCCAGCATCTACGGCGGGACAGGGAGAGCCAGGTACACCTTC
-	TRBJ1-5	TRBV28	-	CASSGGRRLQHF	TGTGCCAGCAGCGGGGGGCGCCGGCTCCAGCATTTT
-	TRBJ1-5	TRBV5-6	-	CASSLYSNQPQHF	TGTGCCAGCAGCCTATATAGCAATCAGCCCCAGCATTTT
once	TRBJ2-1	TRBV9	-	CASSVAAGALYNEQFF	TGTGCCAGCAGCGTAGCGGCAGGGGCCCTCTACAATGAGCAGTTCTTC
once	TRBJ1-6	TRBV5-8	TRBD1	CASTFTTGTGFSPLHF	TGTGCCAGCACCTTCACTACCGGGACAGGGTTTTCACCCCTCCACTTT
-	TRBJ1-5	TRBV6-4	-	CASSDGGTYSNQPQHF	TGTGCCAGCAGTGACGGTGGGACTTATAGCAATCAGCCCCAGCATTTT
-	TRBJ1-1	TRBV5-5	-	CASSSPEPNTEAFF	TGTGCCAGCAGCTCCCCAGAACCAAACACTGAAGCTTTCTTT
-	TRBJ2-1	TRBV7-3	-	CASSLNSAGGYNEQFF	TGTGCCAGCAGCTTAAATTCGGCGGGTGGATACAATGAGCAGTTCTTC
-	TRBJ1-2	TRBV25-1	-	CASSDQNTWRGYTF	TGTGCCAGCAGTGATCAAAATACATGGCGGGGCTACACCTTC
-	TRBJ1-1	TRBV10-2	-	CASSAANHQGAEAFF	TGCGCCAGCAGTGCAGCCAACCACCAGGGCGCTGAAGCTTTCTTT
-	TRBJ1-5	TRBV10-3	-	CAISGGQGSNQPQHF	TGTGCCATCAGTGGGGGGCAGGGAAGCAATCAGCCCCAGCATTTT
once	TRBJ2-7	TRBV28	-	CASSLTLDSYEQYF	TGTGCCAGCAGTTTAACCCTTGACAGCTACGAGCAGTACTTC
-	TRBJ2-7	TRBV9	-	CASSADWTATEEQYF	TGTGCCAGCAGCGCTGACTGGACAGCTACGGAAGAGCAGTACTTC
-	TRBJ2-4	TRBV12-3/TRBV12-4	-	CASKWGEGIQYF	TGTGCCAGCAAATGGGGGGAAGGCATTCAGTACTTC
-	TRBJ1-6	TRBV28	-	CASGPQSLHF	TGTGCCAGCGGGCCCCAAAGCCTCCACTTT
-	TRBJ1-1	TRBV29-1	-	CSVALAGLNTEAFF	TGCAGCGTTGCTTTGGCAGGGCTAAACACTGAAGCTTTCTTT
-	TRBJ1-3	TRBV7-9	-	CASSFLVSGNTIYF	TGTGCCAGCAGCTTTCTTGTGAGTGGAAACACCATATATTTT
-	TRBJ1-4	TRBV19	-	CASSRQDEKLFF	TGTGCCAGTAGCCGACAGGACGAAAAACTGTTTTTT
-	TRBJ2-1	TRBV7-3	TRBD2	CASSPGRGGRDEQFF	TGTGCCAGCAGCCCCGGCCGGGGGGGGCGCGATGAGCAGTTCTTC
-	TRBJ2-3	TRBV7-2	-	CASSLAGGTDTQYF	TGTGCCAGCAGCTTAGCGGGGGGAACAGATACGCAGTATTTT
few	TRBJ1-1	TRBV7-3	TRBD1	CASSRGQGGSTEAFF	TGTGCCAGCAGTCGGGGACAGGGAGGGAGCACTGAAGCTTTCTTT
-	TRBJ1-1	TRBV7-2	-	CASSQDRINTEAFF	TGTGCCAGCAGCCAGGACAGAATCAACACTGAAGCTTTCTTT
-	TRBJ2-2	TRBV9	-	CASSSLDYYTGELFF	TGTGCCAGCAGCTCACTTGACTACTACACCGGGGAGCTGTTTTTT
-	TRBJ2-3	TRBV7-2	-	CASSLDRGVIDTQYF	TGTGCCAGCAGCTTAGATAGGGGTGTGATAGATACGCAGTATTTT
-	TRBJ1-3	TRBV6-1	-	CASSEGASGNTIYF	TGTGCCAGCAGTGAAGGGGCGTCTGGAAACACCATATATTTT
-	TRBJ2-1	TRBV24-1	TRBD2	CATGSGGRYNEQFF	TGTGCCACCGGATCGGGAGGCCGATACAATGAGCAGTTCTTC
-	TRBJ2-5	TRBV9	-	CASSPRPGPETQYF	TGTGCCAGCAGCCCCCGGCCAGGCCCAGAGACCCAGTACTTC
-	TRBJ2-2	TRBV12-3/TRBV12-4	-	CASSYRATGELFF	TGTGCCAGCAGTTACAGGGCCACCGGGGAGCTGTTTTTT
few	TRBJ2-2	TRBV7-9	TRBD2	CASSHRSGPGGNGELFF	TGTGCCAGCAGCCATCGATCCGGGCCCGGGGGGAACGGGGAGCTGTTTTTT
few	TRBJ2-1	TRBV9	TRBD2	CASSPGSGEYEQFF	TGTGCCAGCAGCCCGGGGAGCGGGGAGTATGAGCAGTTCTTC
-	TRBJ2-5	TRBV4-1	TRBD1	CASSQDRMDRPHF	TGCGCCAGCAGCCAAGATAGAATGGACAGGCCGCACTTC